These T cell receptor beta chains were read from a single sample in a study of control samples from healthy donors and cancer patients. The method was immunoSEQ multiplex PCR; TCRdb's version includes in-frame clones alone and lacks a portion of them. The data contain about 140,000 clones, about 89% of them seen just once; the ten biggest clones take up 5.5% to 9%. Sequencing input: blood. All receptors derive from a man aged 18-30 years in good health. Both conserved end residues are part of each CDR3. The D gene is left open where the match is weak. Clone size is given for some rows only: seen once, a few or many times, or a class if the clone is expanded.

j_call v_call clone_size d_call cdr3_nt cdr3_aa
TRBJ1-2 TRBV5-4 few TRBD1 TGTGCCAGCAGCCTTACAGGGGACTTACGCTATGGCTACACCTTC CASSLTGDLRYGYTF
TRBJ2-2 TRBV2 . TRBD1 TGTGCCAGCAGTCTGGACAGGGGGATCGGGGAGCTGTTTTTT CASSLDRGIGELFF
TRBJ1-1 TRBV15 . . TGTGCCACCACCCCTGTCCGGGGGTACACTGAAGCTTTCTTT CATTPVRGYTEAFF
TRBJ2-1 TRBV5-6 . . TGTGCCAGCAGCTCCGGCCCCTACAATGAGCAGTTCTTC CASSSGPYNEQFF
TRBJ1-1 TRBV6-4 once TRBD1 TGTGCCAGCAGTGAGTACAGGGGTGGGTACAAAGCTTTCTTT CASSEYRGGYKAFF
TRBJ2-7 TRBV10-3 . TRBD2 TGTGCCATCGGGAGCGGGGGGGCTTACGAGCAGTACTTC CAIGSGGAYEQYF
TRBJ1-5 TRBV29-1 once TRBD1 TGCAGCGTCCAACACCCCTCGGGACAGGGGGTCATTGGCAATCAGCCCCAGCATTTT CSVQHPSGQGVIGNQPQHF
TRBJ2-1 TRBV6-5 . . TGTGCCAGCAGTCATCGACTAGATCCCGACAATGAGCAGTTCTTC CASSHRLDPDNEQFF
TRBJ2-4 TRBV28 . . TGTGCCAGCAGTTTAAAGGGGGATGTAGGCAAAAACATTCAGTACTTC CASSLKGDVGKNIQYF
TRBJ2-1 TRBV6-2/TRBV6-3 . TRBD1 TGTGCCAGCAGTACGTCCGGGACAGGGAATGAGTTCTTC CASSTSGTGNEFF
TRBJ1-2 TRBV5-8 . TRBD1 TGTGCCAGCAGCTTTGACAGGGTGTTCTCCGGCTACACCTTC CASSFDRVFSGYTF
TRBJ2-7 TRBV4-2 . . TGTGCCAGCAGCCAAGATCCGGCAGGAGGGTCCGAGCAGTACTTC CASSQDPAGGSEQYF
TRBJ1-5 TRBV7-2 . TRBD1 TGTGCCAGCAGCTTTACCGGGACAGCCCGCAATCAGCCCCAGCATTTT CASSFTGTARNQPQHF
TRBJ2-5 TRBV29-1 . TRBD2 TGCAGCGTTGAATATTTCGAGCGGGGGGGCCAGTACTTC CSVEYFERGGQYF
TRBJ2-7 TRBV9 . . TGTGCCAGCAGCGTAGACCCAGGCAAGTACGAGCAGTACTTC CASSVDPGKYEQYF
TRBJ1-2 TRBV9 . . TGTGCCAGCAGCGCCCCCGGCCAGGGGAGCTATGGCTACACCTTC CASSAPGQGSYGYTF
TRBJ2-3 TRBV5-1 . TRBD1 TGCGCCAGCAGCGCCCGGGACAGGGAGATAGATACGCAGTATTTT CASSARDREIDTQYF
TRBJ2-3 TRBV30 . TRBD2 TGTGCCTGGAACGGACTAGCGGGGGGTCGGACCCACACAGATACGCAGTATTTT CAWNGLAGGRTHTDTQYF
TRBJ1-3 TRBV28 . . TGTGCCAGCAGTTTACCCTCTGGAAACACCATATATTTT CASSLPSGNTIYF
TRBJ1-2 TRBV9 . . TGTGCCAGCAGCGTAGCACCTAACTATGGCTACACCTTC CASSVAPNYGYTF
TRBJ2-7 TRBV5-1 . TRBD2 TGCGCCAGCAGCTTGTTAGCGGGGGAGCCTGGAGAGCAGTACTTC CASSLLAGEPGEQYF
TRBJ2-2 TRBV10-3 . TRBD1 TGTGCCATCAGTGAGTCGCCTGGGACAGGGGGCACCGGGGAGCTGTTTTTT CAISESPGTGGTGELFF
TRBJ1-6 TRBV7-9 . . TGTGCCAGCAGCTTAGGAGGGGGGATTGATTCACCCCTCCACTTT CASSLGGGIDSPLHF
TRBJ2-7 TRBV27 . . TGTGCCAGCAGTCCCGGGCTAGTCAGCTACGAGCAGTACTTC CASSPGLVSYEQYF
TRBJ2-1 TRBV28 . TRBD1 TGTGCCAGCAGTTTACTAACGCAGGGACAGGGAGGATTCTTC CASSLLTQGQGGFF
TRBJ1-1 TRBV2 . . TGTGCCAGCAGTGAGGTGGGTTATGGACAGAGGGCCTTT CASSEVGYGQRAF
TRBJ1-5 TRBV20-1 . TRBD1 TGCAGTGCTAGTGTAGGGGGCGGAAATCAGCCCCAGCATTTT CSASVGGGNQPQHF
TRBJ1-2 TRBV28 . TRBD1 TGTGCCGGGGGAGGGGGCACAAGCTATGGCTACACCTTC CAGGGGTSYGYTF
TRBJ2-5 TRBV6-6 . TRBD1 TGTGCCAGCACCCGATCAGGGACAGGGCTCGAGACCCAGTACTTC CASTRSGTGLETQYF
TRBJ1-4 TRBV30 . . TGTGCCTGGAGTGTACTGGGGGGAGGATGGGAAAAACTGTTTTTT CAWSVLGGGWEKLFF
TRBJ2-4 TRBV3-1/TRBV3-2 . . TGTGCCAGCAGCCAAGGGCAGGGACCGTACTTC CASSQGQGPYF
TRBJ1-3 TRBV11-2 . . TGTGCCAGCAGCTTTCACGACCGTAGCGTTACGACCATATATTTT CASSFHDRSVTTIYF
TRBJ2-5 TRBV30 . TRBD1 TGTGCCTGGGACAGGGTGGAGACCCAGTACTTC CAWDRVETQYF
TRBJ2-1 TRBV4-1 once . TGCGCCAGCAGCCAAGAAGAACTAGTAGCCAATGAGCAGTTCTTC CASSQEELVANEQFF